These 7 T cell receptor beta chains were sequenced from one sample in a study of blood T cells in healthy people across ages. With a J-beta primer mix and a sample-barcoded 5' primer, a second PCR ran about 7 to 12 cycles. MiXCR, run by TCRdb on the 5' RACE reads, gives a single entry per CDR3 protein. The repertoire holds approximately 360,000 distinct CDR3 sequences, with about 55% as singletons. Sample: blood. The origin of the receptors is a man in his 60s in good health.

This clonotype was picked up many times. The gene calls are TRBV29-1 and TRBJ1-5; tentatively, D is TRBD1 (5 bases). Germline V gene lookup returns CDR1 SQVTM and CDR2 ANQGSEA. CDR3 length: 13 amino acids. Trimming removed 4 bases from V and 6 bases from J, with 13 bases in between. The CDR3 DNA follows: TGCAGCGTTGGCCCAGGGCCGGGTCAGCCCCAGCATTTT. It translates to CSVGPGPGQPQHF.

This clonotype was seen a few times. The chain links TRBV28 to TRBJ2-7; 7 positions match TRBD1. After removal of 6 bases from V and 1 base from J, the junction contained 12 bases not matched to a gene. The germline gives CDR1 MDHEN, CDR2 SYDVKM. The CDR3 consists of 16 residues. The CDR3 is CASSFTLTGLSYEQYF. The CDR3 DNA is TGTGCCAGCAGCTTCACTTTGACAGGGTTGTCCTACGAGCAGTACTTC.

The rearrangement links TRBV5-1 to TRBJ2-7, with D possibly matching TRBD2 (6 bases). The J call may be wrong; the DNA end is better matched by TRBJ2-5. The CDR3 has 14 amino acids. CDR1 and CDR2 from the germline V gene are SGHRS and YFSETQ. The CDR3 DNA is TGCGCCAGCAGCCTGGGGGAGGTATCAGAGACCCAGTACTTC. This codes for CASSLGEVSETQYF.

The V gene is TRBV4-2, the J gene TRBJ2-3, with 7 bases aligning to TRBD2. Trimming cost V 0 bases and J 1 base; bases outside gene matches: 4. This CDR3 has 16 amino acids. The germline V gene has CDR1 LGHNA and CDR2 YNFKEQ. CDR3 sequence: CASSQEGGVGTDTQYF. CDR3 nucleotide sequence: TGTGCCAGCAGCCAAGAGGGGGGGGTCGGCACAGATACGCAGTATTTT.

The rearrangement links TRBV6-5 to TRBJ2-1; 10 bases match TRBD1. Germline V gene data show CDR1 as MNHEY and CDR2 as SVGAGI. V shed 2 bases and J 7 bases; nucleotides not matched to a gene: 5. This CDR3 spans 15 amino acids. CDR3 sequence (DNA): TGTGCCAGCAGTTACGACAGGGGGCCAGGTAATGAGCAGTTCTTC. It is translated as CASSYDRGPGNEQFF.

CDR3 nucleotide sequence: TGTGCCAGCTCGCCTACAGGGACGGGGATCGAGCAGTACTTC. Translation: CASSPTGTGIEQYF. V is TRBV18 and J is TRBJ2-7; perhaps TRBD1 as D (6 bases). Looked up from germline, CDR1 is KGHSH and CDR2 is LQKENI. CDR3 length equals 14 residues. V gave up 6 bases and J gave up 6 bases, with 18 bases separating them.

This clonotype has just a few counts. The chain has TRBV6-6 and TRBJ2-1; TRBD2 is a possible D gene (6 bases). V lost 2 bases and J lost 9, with 17 bases in between. Germline V gives CDR1 MNHNY, CDR2 SVGAGI (reference sequence). This CDR3 has 15 amino acids. The CDR3 sequence: CASSYKFGRGGEQFF. CDR3 coding DNA: TGTGCCAGCAGTTACAAGTTTGGGCGGGGCGGTGAGCAGTTCTTC.